The 27 T cell receptor beta chains below were found in one sample sequenced in a study of cytomegalovirus exposure and HLA in healthy donors. PCR employed 60 Vbeta and 13 Jbeta primers. Measured with immunoSEQ multiplex PCR; TCRdb has only the in-frame clones, and not every one. The sample has 100,000 or so clones, about four fifths seen once; the top ten hold 5.2%. The sequenced sample was PBMCs. These receptors originate from a man aged 35 to 55 in good health and CMV-seropositive.

The gene calls are TRBV6-6 and TRBJ2-5; 8 bases are shared with TRBD1. The J call may be faulty, since TRBJ2-7 better matches the DNA end. Germline V gene data show CDR1 as MNHNY and CDR2 as SVGAGI (reference sequence). This CDR3 region has 15 residues. CDR3 sequence: CASSLTGGSPYEQYF. The DNA for the CDR3 is TGTGCCAGCAGTTTAACAGGGGGGTCGCCCTACGAGCAGTACTTC.

This clone was recorded once. This chain connects TRBV19 to TRBJ1-5, with 8 bases matching TRBD1. CDR1 is LNHDA and CDR2 is SQIVND in the germline V gene (reference sequence). V trimming: 4 bases; J trimming: 2 bases; junction bases outside the gene matches: 4. This CDR3 spans 15 amino acids. The CDR3 bases are TGTGCCAGTAGTACGGACAGGGAGGGCAATCAGCCCCAGCATTTT. It encodes CASSTDREGNQPQHF.

J is TRBJ1-2 and V is TRBV6-1, with 7 bases fitting TRBD1. The CDR3 consists of 13 residues. The J segment lost 4 bases and the V segment lost 7 bases, leaving 6 bases of the junction unmatched. Germline V CDR1 and CDR2: MNHNS, SASEGT. CDR3 sequence: CASTPGQFYGYTF. For the CDR3, the DNA is TGTGCCAGCACTCCGGGACAGTTCTATGGCTACACCTTC.

This clone was detected only once. The chain couples TRBV11-2 to TRBJ2-5; D is ambiguous. Trimming pared 0 bases from V and 2 bases from J, leaving 13 bases between. Germline V gives CDR1 SGHAT, CDR2 FQNNGV. There are 16 residues in the CDR3. CDR3 residues: CASSLDFQPSQETQYF. DNA of the CDR3: TGTGCCAGCAGCTTAGATTTTCAGCCTAGTCAAGAGACCCAGTACTTC.

Only a few counts were recorded for this clone. The chain uses TRBV6-6 and TRBJ1-5; 11 bases align to TRBD1. The V and J ends lost 4 bases and 7 bases, in that order; junction bases with no gene match: 3. The germline gives CDR1 MNHNY, CDR2 SVGAGI (reference sequence). CDR3 length: 14 residues. CDR3 amino acids: CASSWDRGGQPQHF. The CDR3 region has the DNA TGTGCCAGCAGTTGGGACAGGGGGGGCCAGCCCCAGCATTTT.

This clone was detected a few times. The rearrangement uses TRBV21-1 and TRBJ2-1; the table's D gene call, TRBD2, was not cross checked with the DNA. TRBV21-1 is given as a pseudogene. The CDR3 is 16 residues long. CDR3 coding DNA: TGTGCCAGCAGCAAAGGGGGACTAGCGTTAAACAATGAGCAGTTCTTC. Protein product: CASSKGGLALNNEQFF.

CDR3 in amino acids: CSVAPTISTDTQYF. The DNA for the CDR3 is TGCAGCGTAGCACCGACAATCAGCACAGATACGCAGTATTTT. The chain carries TRBV29-1 and TRBJ2-3, with D uncertain. The germline V and J ends were trimmed by 6 bases and 0 bases, with 13 bases remaining between them. This CDR3 contains 14 residues. CDR1 and CDR2 (germline): SQVTM, ANQGSEA.

This chain connects TRBV12-1 to TRBJ2-1; whether TRBD1, the table's D call, matches the DNA was not checked. TRBV12-1 is a listed pseudogene. The CDR3 spans 18 residues. This chain's CDR3 is CASSFGGLCERGYNEQFF. The CDR3 bases are TGTGCCAGCAGCTTTGGGGGGTTATGCGAGAGGGGGTACAATGAGCAGTTCTTC.

The chain recombines TRBV5-4 with TRBJ2-5, with 8 positions matching TRBD2. Germline CDR1 and CDR2: SGHNT and YYREEE (reference sequence). V trimming: 2 bases; J trimming: 3 bases; junction bases outside the gene matches: 3. The CDR3 spans 14 residues. The CDR3 region has the DNA TGTGCCAGCAGCTTACGAGCGGGGGAAGAGACCCAGTACTTC. Its protein is CASSLRAGEETQYF.

The chain joins TRBV5-6 to TRBJ2-3, with D possibly matching TRBD1 (5 bases). The V and J ends lost 2 bases and 2 bases respectively, with 9 bases between them. The CDR3 sequence is 14 residues long. The germline CDR1 and CDR2 sequences are SGHDT and YYEEEE. CDR3 loop: CASSFGANTDTQYF. In nucleotides, the CDR3 is TGTGCCAGCAGCTTTGGGGCGAACACAGATACGCAGTATTTT. Full variable domain (outside the CDR3, taken from reference TRBV5-6 and TRBJ2-3): DAGVTQSPTHLIKTRGQQVTLRCSPKSGHDTVSWYQQALGQGPQFIFQYYEEEERQRGNFPDRFSGHQFPNYSSELNVNALLLGDSALYLCASSFGANTDTQYFGPGTRLTVL.

In its sample, this clone was seen a few times. As DNA, the CDR3 is TGTGCCAGCAGTTACGACAGGGGACGATTCACTGAAGCTTTCTTT. Its translation: CASSYDRGRFTEAFF. The gene calls are TRBV6-6 and TRBJ1-1; 8 bases align to TRBD1. CDR3 length equals 15 residues. Trimming cost V 2 bases and J 4 bases; bases outside gene matches: 6. The germline gives CDR1 MNHNY, CDR2 SVGAGI (reference sequence).

This clone was seen once. The identical CDR3 is also encoded by other nucleotide sequences in the sample. J is TRBJ2-7 and V is TRBV5-4, with TRBD1 matching over 7 bases. Losses at the gene ends were 4 bases for V and 5 bases for J; bases not matched to a gene: 9. The CDR3 runs to 14 residues. In germline, CDR1 is SGHNT, CDR2 YYREEE (reference sequence). DNA for the CDR3: TGTGCCAGCAGCATTAGGACAGGTACCGACGAGCAGTACTTC. This translates into CASSIRTGTDEQYF.

This chain uses TRBV29-1 with TRBJ1-6; 9 bases are a match to TRBD1. Germline V gene data show CDR1 as SQVTM and CDR2 as ANQGSEA. Germline trimming cut 6 bases from V and 10 bases from J; bases unmatched to any gene: 7. This CDR3 has 13 amino acids. The CDR3 DNA is TGCAGCGTAGCGACAGGGGGTGGATCACCCCTCCACTTT. It yields the protein CSVATGGGSPLHF.

The V gene is TRBV6-5, the J gene TRBJ2-5, with D possibly TRBD1 on 6 matching bases. The DNA end is a closer match to TRBJ2-7, so the J assignment may be wrong. The CDR3 length is 16 residues. Germline V gene lookup returns CDR1 MNHEY and CDR2 SVGAGI. CDR3 in DNA: TGTGCCAGCAGTTACTCGAGGGGCAGGGGAACCTACGAGCAGTACTTC. It specifies CASSYSRGRGTYEQYF.

In this sample, this clone turned up once. The chain employs TRBV5-3 and TRBJ1-1; D call uncertain. TRBV5-3 is filed as an ORF, its function uncertain. The V end lost 10 bases, the J end lost 1 base, and 17 bases lay between the germline ends. This CDR3 spans 14 amino acids. The CDR3: CAPGWREANTEAFF. The CDR3 coding sequence is TGTGCCCCCGGTTGGAGGGAAGCGAACACTGAAGCTTTCTTT.

The CDR3 loop is CASSFGGVTSTDTQYF. CDR3 DNA sequence: TGTGCCAGCAGCTTCGGGGGAGTAACTAGCACAGATACGCAGTATTTT. This chain connects TRBV7-9 to TRBJ2-3; D possibly corresponds to TRBD2 (6 bases). Trimming cost V 3 bases and J 0 bases, with 13 bases left between them. Germline CDR1 SEHNR, CDR2 FQNEAQ (reference sequence). The CDR3 is 16 residues long. Full variable domain (missing parts from reference TRBV7-9 and TRBJ2-3): DTGVSQNPRHKITKRGQNVTFRCDPISEHNRLYWYRQTLGQGPEFLTYFQNEAQLEKSRLLSDRFSAERPKGSFSTLEIQRTEQGDSAMYLCASSFGGVTSTDTQYFGPGTRLTVL.

The V gene is TRBV30, the J gene TRBJ1-2; tentatively, D is TRBD1 (5 bases). CDR1 and CDR2 (germline): GTSNPN, SVGIG (reference sequence). The CDR3 is 14 residues long. V lost 1 base and J lost 7, with 16 bases in between. This CDR3 is CAWSELTSGGGYTF. Here the CDR3 DNA reads TGTGCCTGGAGTGAGCTTACATCCGGGGGTGGCTACACCTTC.

The rearrangement links TRBV6-1 to TRBJ1-5, with D uncertain. The CDR3 runs 13 residues. Germline-derived CDR1 and CDR2 are MNHNS and SASEGT. V lost 11 bases to trimming and J lost 2 bases, with 13 bases between them. In nucleotides, the CDR3 is TGTGCCTTCGGAGCGGGAGGCAATCAGCCCCAGCATTTT. This gives the protein CAFGAGGNQPQHF.

The rearrangement links TRBV5-1 to TRBJ2-7, with D possibly TRBD1 on 6 matching bases. V lost 4 bases and J lost 1, with 18 bases in between. CDR3 length equals 16 residues. The V gene's germline CDR1 is SGHRS and CDR2 YFSETQ. CDR3 nucleotides: TGCGCCAGCAGCCCCCGGACAGCTAGACCTTCCTACGAGCAGTACTTC. This gives the protein CASSPRTARPSYEQYF.

This sequence joins TRBV7-8 and TRBJ2-5; the match to TRBD2 covers 14 bases. The germline V gene encodes CDR1 SGHVS and CDR2 FQNEAQ. The CDR3 is 19 residues long. The J segment lost 2 bases and the V segment lost 5 bases, leaving 13 bases of the junction unmatched. The CDR3 here is CASSRPGLAGERKQETQYF. CDR3 sequence (DNA): TGTGCCAGCAGCCGACCGGGACTAGCGGGGGAGAGAAAACAAGAGACCCAGTACTTC.

The chain couples TRBV10-3 to TRBJ1-2, with D maybe TRBD1 (5 bases). CDR3 size: 15 residues. Germline assignment: CDR1 ENHRY and CDR2 SYGVKD. V was clipped by 0 bases and J by 6 bases, with 14 bases between them. Here the CDR3 DNA reads TGTGCCATCAGTGAGTCGATTCGGGGGGTCGATGGCTACACCTTC. Protein product: CAISESIRGVDGYTF.

The chain has TRBV5-1 and TRBJ1-1; 7 nucleotides agree with TRBD1. CDR3 length: 16 amino acids. V was pared by 4 bases and J by 4 bases, with 13 bases of the junction left unmatched. From germline, CDR1 is SGHRS and CDR2 YFSETQ. As DNA, the CDR3 is TGCGCCAGCAGCCCGCAAGGGGGCGGGATAAGCACTGAAGCTTTCTTT. This encodes CASSPQGGGISTEAFF.

This clone was counted only a few times. The rearrangement links TRBV27 to TRBJ2-3; 8 bases fit TRBD1. V lost 4 bases and J lost 3; bases outside the gene matches: 9. CDR3 length equals 16 residues. Germline CDR1 is MNHEY and CDR2 is SMNVEV (reference sequence). The DNA for the CDR3 is TGTGCCAGCAGTTCCAGGACAGGGAGCAGAACAGATACGCAGTATTTT. Its translation: CASSSRTGSRTDTQYF.

A single count supports this clone. V gene TRBV5-1 combines with J gene TRBJ1-1; a possible D gene is TRBD1 (5 bases). The CDR3 totals 16 residues. V shed 0 bases and J shed 3 bases, with 15 bases lying between them. Germline V gives CDR1 SGHRS, CDR2 YFSETQ. This chain's CDR3 is CASSLGPSGLDTEAFF. The CDR3 DNA reads TGCGCCAGCAGCTTGGGACCCTCAGGGTTGGACACTGAAGCTTTCTTT.

The J gene is TRBJ2-7, the V gene TRBV4-1, with TRBD2 identical over 9 bases. CDR1 MGHRA and CDR2 YSYEKL come from the germline V gene. This CDR3 region has 19 residues. The trim removed 5 bases at V and 4 bases at J, leaving 21 bases unmatched. CDR3 bases: TGCGCCAGCAGCGTCTACCTACAGCCGGAGCTAGCGGGGTCTTACGAGCAGTACTTC. It yields the protein CASSVYLQPELAGSYEQYF.

This clone occurred a few times. V is TRBV30 and J is TRBJ2-2, with D tentatively TRBD2 (6 bases). This CDR3 is 14 amino acids long. Trimming pared 0 bases from V and 4 bases from J, leaving 9 bases between. Germline CDR1 is GTSNPN and CDR2 is SVGIG (reference sequence). CDR3 DNA sequence: TGTGCCTGGAGTGTACTAGCCGGCACCGGGGAGCTGTTTTTT. This translates into CAWSVLAGTGELFF.

V gene TRBV19 combines with J gene TRBJ1-5; 8 positions match TRBD1. This CDR3 comprises 14 residues. J was trimmed by 5 bases and V by 3 bases; bases with no gene match: 3. The germline V gene has CDR1 LNHDA and CDR2 SQIVND (reference sequence). The CDR3 loop is CASSIRQGYQPQHF. CDR3 in DNA: TGTGCCAGTAGTATTCGACAGGGGTATCAGCCCCAGCATTTT.